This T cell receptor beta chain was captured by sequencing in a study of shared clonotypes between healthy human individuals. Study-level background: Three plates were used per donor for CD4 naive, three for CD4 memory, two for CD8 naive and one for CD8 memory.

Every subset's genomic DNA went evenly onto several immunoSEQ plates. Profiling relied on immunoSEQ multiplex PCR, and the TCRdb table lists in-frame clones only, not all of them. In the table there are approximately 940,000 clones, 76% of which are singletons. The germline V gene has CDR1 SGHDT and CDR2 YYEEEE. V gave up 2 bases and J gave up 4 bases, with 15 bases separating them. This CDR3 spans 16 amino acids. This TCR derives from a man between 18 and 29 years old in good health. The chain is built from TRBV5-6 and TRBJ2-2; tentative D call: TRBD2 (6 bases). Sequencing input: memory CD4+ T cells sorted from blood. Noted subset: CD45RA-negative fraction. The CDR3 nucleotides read TGTGCCAGCAGCTTTCTTGGGCGGGGTACCACCGGGGAGCTGTTTTTT. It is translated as CASSFLGRGTTGELFF.